Following are 20 T cell receptor beta chains from one sample sequenced in a study of blood T cell repertoires in COVID-19. The repertoire was sequenced with immunoSEQ multiplex PCR; TCRdb's copy has only in-frame clones and lacks some. The repertoire consists of over 55,000 clones, with about 83% occurring once and the leading ten covering 5.3%. Sequenced input: peripheral blood. The receptor source for this set is a man aged 45-65 years with active COVID-19.

J is TRBJ2-1 and V is TRBV5-1; TRBD1 agrees at 8 bases. The CDR3 spans 12 residues. Germline-derived CDR1 and CDR2 are SGHRS and YFSETQ. Losses at the gene ends were 4 bases for V and 12 bases for J; bases not matched to a gene: 6. The CDR3 DNA reads as TGCGCCAGCAGCGTCGGACAGGGCGTGCAGTTCTTC. Amino acid sequence: CASSVGQGVQFF.

CDR3 in amino acids: CASTPMRGVGEKLFF. The DNA of the CDR3 is TGTGCCAGTACCCCAATGCGCGGCGTAGGTGAAAAACTGTTTTTT. The rearrangement links TRBV19 to TRBJ1-4; no clear D. Trimming pared 7 bases from V and 7 bases from J, leaving 19 bases between. The CDR3 has 15 residues. CDR1 is LNHDA and CDR2 is SQIVND in the germline V gene (reference sequence). Looking up the rest from reference TRBV19 and TRBJ1-4 gives the full variable domain: DGGITQSPKYLFRKEGQNVTLSCEQNLNHDAMYWYRQDPGQGLRLIYYSQIVNDFQKGDIAEGYSVSREKKESFPLTVTSAQKNPTAFYLCASTPMRGVGEKLFFGSGTQLSVL.

By share of the sample, this clone is medium-sized. CDR3 in DNA: TGTGCCAGCAGCCCCGGGACAGGGGGATATGGCTACACCTTC. Protein: CASSPGTGGYGYTF. J is TRBJ1-2 and V is TRBV7-9; 11 positions agree with TRBD1. This CDR3 has 14 residues. Per the germline V gene, CDR1 is SEHNR and CDR2 is FQNEAQ (reference sequence). V was pared by 5 bases and J by 5 bases, with 4 bases of the junction left unmatched.

This chain connects TRBV6-5 to TRBJ2-1, with TRBD1 matching over 9 bases. Per germline, CDR1 MNHEY and CDR2 SVGAGI. The V and J ends lost 4 bases and 5 bases, in that order; junction bases with no gene match: 3. The CDR3 has 14 residues. The CDR3 loop reads CASSSRDRDNEQFF. The CDR3 DNA sequence: TGTGCCAGCAGTTCGAGGGACAGGGACAATGAGCAGTTCTTC.

This chain joins TRBV7-8 and TRBJ2-1, with D perhaps TRBD1 (6 bases). The CDR3 has 16 amino acids. Trimming took 1 base from V and 6 from J, leaving 16 bases between them. The V gene's germline CDR1 is SGHVS and CDR2 FQNEAQ. The chain's CDR3 is CASSLVSRGGGNEQFF. The CDR3 DNA follows: TGTGCCAGCAGCTTAGTCTCCAGGGGTGGGGGCAATGAGCAGTTCTTC.

The chain employs TRBV28 and TRBJ2-2; the match to TRBD1 covers 8 bases. CDR1 MDHEN and CDR2 SYDVKM come from the germline V gene. The CDR3 sequence is 17 residues long. The V segment lost 3 bases and the J segment 6 bases; nucleotides outside the gene matches: 12. CDR3 in DNA: TGTGCCAGCAGTTTGGTTGGGTGGACAGGGATGCCCGGGGAGCTGTTTTTT. Its translation: CASSLVGWTGMPGELFF.

The DNA of the CDR3 is TGTGCCAGCAGCGCCCAACGGGCGGGACAGGGGCTCTATGGCTACACCTTC. Amino acids: CASSAQRAGQGLYGYTF. The chain uses TRBV7-9 and TRBJ1-2, with 10 bases lining up with TRBD1. V dropped 5 bases and J dropped 4; count of bases not matched to a gene: 13. This CDR3 is built from 17 residues. The V gene's germline CDR1 is SEHNR and CDR2 FQNEAQ (reference sequence).

The chain combines TRBV5-1 with TRBJ2-7; 8 bases are shared with TRBD1. CDR3 length: 13 residues. V lost 4 bases and J lost 4; bases outside the gene matches: 4. Germline V gives CDR1 SGHRS, CDR2 YFSETQ. CDR3 nucleotides: TGCGCCAGCAGCCTCCGGACAGGGTACGAGCAGTACTTC. Protein sequence: CASSLRTGYEQYF.

DNA for the CDR3: TGTGCCAGCAGATGGACAGCCTATGGCTACACCTTC. The encoded protein is CASRWTAYGYTF. The chain has TRBV2 and TRBJ1-2; perhaps TRBD1 as D (6 bases). The V gene lost 6 bases and the J gene lost 4 bases, with 9 bases spanning the gap. CDR1 and CDR2 from the germline V gene are SNHLY and FYNNEI. This CDR3 is 12 amino acids long.

The chain is built from TRBV6-5 and TRBJ2-3, with TRBD1 matching over 7 bases. Germline assignment: CDR1 MNHEY and CDR2 SVGAGI. CDR3 size: 15 residues. Trimming cost V 2 bases and J 2 bases; bases outside gene matches: 4. Here the CDR3 reads CASSYHRGNTDTQYF. In DNA, the CDR3 is TGTGCCAGCAGTTACCACAGGGGTAACACAGATACGCAGTATTTT.

The chain joins TRBV5-1 to TRBJ2-1, with 7 bases fitting TRBD1. Germline V CDR1 and CDR2: SGHRS, YFSETQ. The CDR3 consists of 17 residues. V gave up 4 bases and J gave up 0 bases; unmatched junction bases: 10. The CDR3 region is CASSGIQGSSSYNEQFF. The CDR3 region has the DNA TGCGCCAGCAGCGGAATACAGGGGTCAAGCTCCTACAATGAGCAGTTCTTC.

In its sample, this clone was seen once. The chain combines TRBV19 with TRBJ1-5; possible D gene TRBD1, 6 bases. The CDR3 has 15 amino acids. Trimming removed 5 bases at V and 7 bases at J, with 18 bases between. CDR1 LNHDA and CDR2 SQIVND come from the germline V gene (reference sequence). The CDR3 bases are TGTGCCAGTAGTTCCCAGGGGCCCTTACGGCAGCCCCAGCATTTT. Encoded protein: CASSSQGPLRQPQHF.

CDR3 DNA: TGTGCCACCAGTGATCCAAGCGGGACTAGCGGGAACAATGAGCAGTTCTTC. It yields the protein CATSDPSGTSGNNEQFF. The rearrangement joins TRBV24-1 to TRBJ2-1, with TRBD2 matching 13 bases. Germline lookup yields CDR1 KGHDR and CDR2 SFDVKD. The CDR3 length is 17 residues. The ends lost 3 bases at V and 5 bases at J; junction bases unmatched: 6.

As DNA, the CDR3 is TGTGCCAGCTCACCCCAAGCGGGGGGGGCATCTAACTATGGCTACACCTTC. The encoded protein is CASSPQAGGASNYGYTF. This chain joins TRBV18 and TRBJ1-2, with a tentative D call TRBD1 (6 bases). The CDR3 is made up of 17 amino acids. Germline CDR1 is KGHSH and CDR2 is LQKENI. Trimming removed 3 bases at V and 0 bases at J, with 17 bases between.

The chain uses TRBV4-1 and TRBJ2-3, with D tentatively TRBD2 (6 bases). This CDR3 has 15 residues. V was shortened by 4 bases and J by 0 bases, with 11 bases between the two germline ends. Germline CDR1 and CDR2: MGHRA and YSYEKL. In nucleotides, the CDR3 is TGCGCCAGCAGCCCGGGACTGACTAGCACAGATACGCAGTATTTT. The encoded protein is CASSPGLTSTDTQYF.

This rearrangement joins TRBV11-2 to TRBJ1-3; 7 bases match TRBD1. CDR1 and CDR2 from the germline V gene are SGHAT and FQNNGV. The CDR3 consists of 17 residues. V gave up 1 base and J gave up 0 bases; unmatched junction bases: 6. The CDR3 reads CASSLVRGQNSGNTIYF. For the CDR3, the DNA is TGTGCCAGCAGCTTAGTCAGGGGACAGAACTCTGGAAACACCATATATTTT.

The chain uses TRBV28 and TRBJ1-5, with D possibly matching TRBD1 (6 bases). This CDR3 spans 15 amino acids. The V end lost 6 bases, the J end lost 5 bases, and 17 bases lay between the germline ends. Germline lookup yields CDR1 MDHEN and CDR2 SYDVKM. CDR3 in DNA: TGTGCCAGCAGCCTAGGGGGGGGGCACGATCAGCCCCAGCATTTT. This codes for CASSLGGGHDQPQHF.

This chain joins TRBV19 and TRBJ2-5; D remains unclear. Trimming removed 5 bases from V and 0 bases from J, with 7 bases in between. There are 13 residues in the CDR3. The germline CDR1 and CDR2 sequences are LNHDA and SQIVND (reference sequence). The CDR3 region has the DNA TGTGCCAGTAGTTTCCAGTACCAAGAGACCCAGTACTTC. This sequence encodes CASSFQYQETQYF.

In this sample, this clone is medium-sized (0.01 to 0.1%). The rearrangement uses TRBV6-5 and TRBJ1-2, with unresolved D. With 0 bases removed from V and 8 bases from J, the gap between germline ends came to 10 bases. CDR3 length: 13 residues. CDR1 and CDR2 (germline): MNHEY, SVGAGI. As DNA, the CDR3 is TGTGCCAGCAGTTACTCGCTCCGGGAGGGCTACACCTTC. Its protein product is CASSYSLREGYTF.

J is TRBJ1-2 and V is TRBV28; D not certain. Germline CDR1 and CDR2: MDHEN and SYDVKM. The CDR3 contains 11 residues. The V end was cut by 3 bases, the J end by 5 bases, with 4 bases between. This CDR3 is CASSFRYGYTF. In DNA form, the CDR3 reads TGTGCCAGCAGTTTCAGATATGGCTACACCTTC.